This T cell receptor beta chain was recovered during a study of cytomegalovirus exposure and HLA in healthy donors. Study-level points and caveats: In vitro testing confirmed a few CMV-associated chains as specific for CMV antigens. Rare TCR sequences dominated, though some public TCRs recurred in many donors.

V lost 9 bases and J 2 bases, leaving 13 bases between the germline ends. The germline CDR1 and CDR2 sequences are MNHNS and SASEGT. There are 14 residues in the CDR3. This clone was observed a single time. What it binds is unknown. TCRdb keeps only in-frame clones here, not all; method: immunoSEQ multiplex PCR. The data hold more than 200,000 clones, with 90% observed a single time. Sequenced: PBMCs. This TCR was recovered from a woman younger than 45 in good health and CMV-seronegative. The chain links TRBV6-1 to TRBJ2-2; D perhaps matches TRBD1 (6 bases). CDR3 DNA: TGTGCCAGTAACACACAGGGAAACACCGGGGAGCTGTTTTTT. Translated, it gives CASNTQGNTGELFF.